These 15 T cell receptor beta chains came from one sample sequenced in a study of T cells after yellow fever vaccination. In TCRdb, the 5' RACE reads were re-called with MiXCR into one record per CDR3 protein. The profile shows about 73,000 distinct CDR3 sequences, roughly 7.7% of them singletons. The sequences come from CD8+ T cells sorted from PBMCs, collected on the day of the yellow fever booster vaccination. Every receptor here comes from a man aged 25 to 45 who received the YFV17D yellow fever vaccine.

This clonotype was observed a few times. The chain carries TRBV11-3 and TRBJ2-1, with 11 bases lining up with TRBD2. CDR3 length equals 20 residues. Losses at the gene ends were 3 bases for V and 0 bases for J; bases not matched to a gene: 13. The germline gives CDR1 SGHNT, CDR2 YENEEA. CDR3 DNA sequence: TGTGCCAGCAGCTTTTGGGGGACTAGCGGCTCCTTGAGCTCCTACAATGAGCAGTTCTTC. Its translation: CASSFWGTSGSLSSYNEQFF.

In this sample, this clonotype turned up a few times. This chain links TRBV4-3 with TRBJ2-3; TRBD2 matches 13 bases. Per germline, CDR1 LGHNA and CDR2 YSLEER. Germline trimming cut 1 base from V and 3 bases from J; bases unmatched to any gene: 7. This CDR3 has 18 amino acids. The DNA for the CDR3 is TGCGCCAGCAGCCAAGGGACTAGCGGGGGACTCAATACAGATACGCAGTATTTT. Its protein product is CASSQGTSGGLNTDTQYF.

In this sample, this clonotype turned up a few times. This chain joins TRBV2 and TRBJ2-7; 9 bases match TRBD2. The CDR3 spans 15 residues. Germline loops: CDR1 SNHLY, CDR2 FYNNEI. V lost 3 bases and J lost 5; bases outside the gene matches: 8. For the CDR3, the DNA is TGTGCCAGCAGTGACACTAGCGGGTGGACCCACGAGCAGTACTTC. This gives the protein CASSDTSGWTHEQYF.

In its sample, this clonotype was seen many times. The genes are TRBV12-3 or TRBV12-4 and TRBJ2-7, with 14 bases fitting TRBD2. The trim removed 5 bases at V and 5 bases at J, leaving 2 bases unmatched. The CDR3 spans 14 residues. As DNA, the CDR3 is TGTGCCAGCAGTGGACTAGCGGGAGGAAACGAGCAGTACTTC. Its protein product is CASSGLAGGNEQYF.

This clonotype was detected a few times. The CDR3 is CASSFATSGEYEQYF. Here the CDR3 DNA reads TGTGCCAGCAGCTTCGCCACTAGCGGAGAATACGAGCAGTACTTC. V usage is TRBV7-2 and J usage is TRBJ2-7; 8 bases match TRBD2. V lost 3 bases to trimming and J lost 4 bases; unmatched junction nucleotides: 8. There are 15 residues in the CDR3. CDR1 is SGHTA, CDR2 FQGNSA, per germline.

This clonotype has just a few counts. The chain combines TRBV6-5 with TRBJ2-5; 8 nucleotides agree with TRBD1. The CDR3 sequence is 14 residues long. J was trimmed by 3 bases and V by 8 bases; bases with no gene match: 8. The germline gives CDR1 MNHEY, CDR2 SVGAGI. In DNA, the CDR3 is TGTGCCAGCGGATTTGCAGGGGGCAAAGAGACCCAGTACTTC. As protein: CASGFAGGKETQYF.

This clonotype was counted between two and nine times. The chain uses TRBV15 and TRBJ1-1, with TRBD1 matching over 9 bases. CDR3 length equals 14 residues. Germline CDR1 LNHNV, CDR2 YYDKDF (reference sequence). V was clipped by 8 bases and J by 6 bases; unmatched bases: 10. The chain's CDR3 is CATDSGTGRPEAFF. As DNA, the CDR3 is TGTGCCACCGATTCCGGGACAGGGAGGCCTGAAGCTTTCTTT.

This clonotype was recorded a few times. The chain links TRBV20-1 to TRBJ2-7; unclear D gene. V lost 1 base to trimming and J lost 0 bases, with 7 bases between them. Germline assignment: CDR1 DFQATT and CDR2 SNEGSKA (reference sequence). This CDR3 has 13 amino acids. The CDR3 sequence: CSARGTDSYEQYF. The CDR3, as DNA: TGCAGTGCTAGAGGGACGGACTCCTACGAGCAGTACTTC.

CDR3 DNA sequence: TGTGCCAGCAGGCCCACTAGTTTCTCTTGGGATACGCAGTATTTT. Its translation is CASRPTSFSWDTQYF. This chain uses TRBV6-2 or TRBV6-3 with TRBJ2-3; maybe TRBD2 (5 bases). The germline V gene has CDR1 MNHEY and CDR2 SVGEGT. The CDR3 totals 15 residues. Trimming pared 6 bases from V and 6 bases from J, leaving 19 bases between.

This clonotype was detected ten times or more. The chain links TRBV4-3 to TRBJ2-6; perhaps D is TRBD1 or TRBD2 (5 bases each). Deletions cut 0 bases from V and 0 bases from J, with 12 bases between. CDR3 length equals 18 residues. Germline CDR1 reads LGHNA; CDR2 reads YSLEER. The DNA for the CDR3 is TGCGCCAGCAGCCAAGACGGGAACAGGATCTCTGGGGCCAACGTCCTGACTTTC. It is translated as CASSQDGNRISGANVLTF.

This chain links TRBV5-4 with TRBJ2-2, with 10 bases aligning to TRBD2. Germline V CDR1 and CDR2: SGHNT, YYREEE (reference sequence). Trimming took 2 bases from V and 1 from J; bases not matched to a gene: 2. CDR3 length: 16 amino acids. The CDR3 coding sequence is TGTGCCAGCAGCTTCGGACTAGCGGAGAACACCGGGGAGCTGTTTTTT. It encodes CASSFGLAENTGELFF. Drawing the rest from reference TRBV5-4 and TRBJ2-2, the complete variable domain is ETGVTQSPTHLIKTRGQQVTLRCSSQSGHNTVSWYQQALGQGPQFIFQYYREEENGRGNFPPRFSGLQFPNYSSELNVNALELDDSALYLCASSFGLAENTGELFFGEGSRLTVL.

This clonotype was counted ten times or more. The chain joins TRBV20-1 to TRBJ2-7; TRBD1 agrees at 7 bases. CDR1 DFQATT and CDR2 SNEGSKA come from the germline V gene (reference sequence). Trimming removed 7 bases from V and 3 bases from J; junction bases left unmatched: 9. The CDR3 is 13 residues long. The CDR3 sequence: CSETRQGIYEQYF. The CDR3 DNA follows: TGCAGTGAGACGAGACAGGGTATCTACGAGCAGTACTTC.

This clonotype was counted many times. V gene TRBV3-1 combines with J gene TRBJ2-7; TRBD1 matches at 9 bases. Germline-derived CDR1 and CDR2 are LGHDT and YNNKEL (reference sequence). The CDR3 is made up of 18 amino acids. The trim removed 6 bases at V and 6 bases at J, leaving 21 bases unmatched. The CDR3 DNA follows: TGTGCCAGCAGAACCAAAATAGCCCAAGGGACAGGGCTCGCCGAGCAGTACTTC. The encoded protein is CASRTKIAQGTGLAEQYF.

The chain has TRBV5-6 and TRBJ2-7; 10 bases align to TRBD2. After removal of 5 bases from V and 1 base from J, the junction contained 12 bases not matched to a gene. CDR3 size: 17 residues. Germline-derived CDR1 and CDR2 are SGHDT and YYEEEE. CDR3 bases: TGTGCCAGCAGTTTTAATTATCTAGCGGGGGATTCCTACGAGCAGTACTTC. Translated: CASSFNYLAGDSYEQYF.

This clonotype has just a few counts. This sequence joins TRBV4-3 and TRBJ2-1, with 7 bases matching TRBD2. This CDR3 is 17 amino acids long. The junction had 7 bases not matched to a gene; V was cut back by 0 bases and J by 2 bases. In germline, CDR1 is LGHNA, CDR2 YSLEER. The CDR3 loop reads CASSQEGSGSPYNEQFF. The CDR3, as DNA: TGCGCCAGCAGCCAAGAGGGTAGCGGGTCACCCTACAATGAGCAGTTCTTC.